This T cell receptor beta chain was profiled in a study of blood T cell repertoires in COVID-19. Germline V gene lookup returns CDR1 LGHDT and CDR2 YNNKEL (reference sequence). Germline trimming cut 2 bases from V and 5 bases from J; bases unmatched to any gene: 7. The CDR3 is 16 amino acids. The assay was immunoSEQ multiplex PCR, and TCRdb's table has in-frame clones only and misses some. The sample comprises around 200,000 clones, approximately 84% of which are singletons, and around 6.8% rests with the top ten. The chain has TRBV3-1 (or the pseudogene TRBV3-2) and TRBJ2-1, with 9 nucleotides matching TRBD2. This TCR was recovered from a human donor in a cohort sampled during active COVID-19. Sequenced sample: peripheral blood. Here the CDR3 reads CASSQRQRGVDNEQFF. Here the CDR3 DNA reads TGTGCCAGCAGCCAACGCCAGCGGGGGGTGGACAATGAGCAGTTCTTC.